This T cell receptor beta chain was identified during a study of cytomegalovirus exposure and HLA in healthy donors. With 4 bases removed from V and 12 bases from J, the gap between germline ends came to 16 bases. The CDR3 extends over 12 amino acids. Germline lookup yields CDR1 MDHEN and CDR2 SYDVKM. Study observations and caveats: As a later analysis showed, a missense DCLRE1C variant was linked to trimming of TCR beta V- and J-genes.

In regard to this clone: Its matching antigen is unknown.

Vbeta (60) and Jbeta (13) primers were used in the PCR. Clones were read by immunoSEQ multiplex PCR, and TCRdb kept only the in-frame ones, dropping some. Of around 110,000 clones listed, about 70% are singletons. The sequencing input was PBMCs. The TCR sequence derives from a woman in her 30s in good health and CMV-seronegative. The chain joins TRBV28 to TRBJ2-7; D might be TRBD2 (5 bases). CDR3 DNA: TGTGCCAGCAGTTCCGCACCGGGCGAGGGGTACTTC. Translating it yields CASSSAPGEGYF.